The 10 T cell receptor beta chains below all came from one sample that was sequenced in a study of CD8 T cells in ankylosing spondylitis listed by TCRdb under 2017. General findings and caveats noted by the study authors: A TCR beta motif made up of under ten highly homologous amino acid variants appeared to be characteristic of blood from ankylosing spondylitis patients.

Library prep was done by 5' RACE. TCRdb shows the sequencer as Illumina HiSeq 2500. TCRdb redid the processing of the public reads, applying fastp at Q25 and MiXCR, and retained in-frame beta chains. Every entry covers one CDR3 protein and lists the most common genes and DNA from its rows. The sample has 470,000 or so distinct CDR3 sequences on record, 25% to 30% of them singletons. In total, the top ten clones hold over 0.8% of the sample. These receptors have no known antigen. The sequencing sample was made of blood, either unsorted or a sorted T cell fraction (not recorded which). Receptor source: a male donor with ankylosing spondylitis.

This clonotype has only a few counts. The CDR3 protein is CATSSRLAGGLAKNIQYF. The CDR3, as DNA: TGTGCCACCAGCAGTCGGCTAGCGGGAGGGCTAGCCAAAAACATTCAGTACTTC. The chain joins TRBV15 to TRBJ2-4, with 12 nucleotides matching TRBD2. Germline trimming cut 3 bases from V and 0 bases from J; bases unmatched to any gene: 6. The CDR3 has 18 residues. Looked up from germline, CDR1 is LNHNV and CDR2 is YYDKDF (reference sequence).

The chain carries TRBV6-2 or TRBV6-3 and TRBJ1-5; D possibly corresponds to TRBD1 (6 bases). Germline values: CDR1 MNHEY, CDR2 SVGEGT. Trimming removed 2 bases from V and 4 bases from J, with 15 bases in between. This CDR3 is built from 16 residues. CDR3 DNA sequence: TGTGCCAGCAGTTACCTGGGGGGCGTAGGGAATCAGCCCCAGCATTTT. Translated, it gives CASSYLGGVGNQPQHF.

In DNA, the CDR3 is TGCGCCAGCAGCCCCCAGGGGCACGAAGGGAGTACTAGCACAGATACGCAGTATTTT. Its translation is CASSPQGHEGSTSTDTQYF. This sequence joins TRBV4-1 and TRBJ2-3, with D possibly being TRBD1 (6 bases). The V gene lost 4 bases and the J gene lost 0 bases, with 23 bases spanning the gap. CDR1 MGHRA and CDR2 YSYEKL come from the germline V gene. CDR3 length: 19 amino acids.

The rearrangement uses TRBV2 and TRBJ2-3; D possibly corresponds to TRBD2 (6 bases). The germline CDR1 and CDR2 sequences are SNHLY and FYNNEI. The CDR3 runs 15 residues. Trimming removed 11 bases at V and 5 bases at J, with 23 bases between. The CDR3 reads CASHRWASVGDTQYF. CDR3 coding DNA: TGTGCCTCCCATAGGTGGGCTAGCGTCGGAGATACGCAGTATTTT. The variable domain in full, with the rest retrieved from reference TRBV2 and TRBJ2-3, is EPEVTQTPSHQVTQMGQEVILRCVPISNHLYFYWYRQILGQKVEFLVSFYNNEISEKSEIFDDQFSVERPDGSNFTLKIRSTKLEDSAMYFCASHRWASVGDTQYFGPGTRLTVL.

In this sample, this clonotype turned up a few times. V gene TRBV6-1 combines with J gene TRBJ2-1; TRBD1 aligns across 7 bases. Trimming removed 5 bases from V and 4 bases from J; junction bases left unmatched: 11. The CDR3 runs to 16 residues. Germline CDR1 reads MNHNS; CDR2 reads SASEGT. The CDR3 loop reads CASSLSRDSSYNEQFF. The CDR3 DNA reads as TGTGCCAGCAGTCTATCCCGGGACAGCTCATACAATGAGCAGTTCTTC.

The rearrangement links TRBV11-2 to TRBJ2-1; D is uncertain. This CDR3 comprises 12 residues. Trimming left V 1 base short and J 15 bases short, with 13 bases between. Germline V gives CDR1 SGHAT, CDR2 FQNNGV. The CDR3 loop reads CASSLGRPGGFF. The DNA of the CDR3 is TGTGCCAGCAGCTTAGGTCGTCCTGGTGGGTTCTTC.

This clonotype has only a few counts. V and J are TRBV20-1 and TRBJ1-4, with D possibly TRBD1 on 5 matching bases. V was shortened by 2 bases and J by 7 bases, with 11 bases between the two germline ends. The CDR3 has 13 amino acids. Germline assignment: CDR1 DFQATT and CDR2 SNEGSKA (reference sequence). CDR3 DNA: TGCAGTGCTAGAATTCAGGGTGGTGAAAAACTGTTTTTT. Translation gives CSARIQGGEKLFF.

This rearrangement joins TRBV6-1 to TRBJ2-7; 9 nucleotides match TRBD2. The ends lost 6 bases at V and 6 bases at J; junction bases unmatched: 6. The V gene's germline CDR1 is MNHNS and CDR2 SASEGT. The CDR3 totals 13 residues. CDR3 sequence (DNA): TGTGCCAGCAGGGGGACTAGCCGACGCGAGCAGTACTTC. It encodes CASRGTSRREQYF.

The chain's CDR3 is CASSQLDRASGNTIYF. Here the CDR3 DNA reads TGCGCCAGCAGCCAGTTGGACAGGGCCTCTGGAAACACCATATATTTT. V gene TRBV4-1 combines with J gene TRBJ1-3; 8 positions match TRBD1. Germline values: CDR1 MGHRA, CDR2 YSYEKL. With 3 bases clipped from V and 0 bases from J, the junction kept 4 bases outside the gene matches. CDR3 size: 16 residues.

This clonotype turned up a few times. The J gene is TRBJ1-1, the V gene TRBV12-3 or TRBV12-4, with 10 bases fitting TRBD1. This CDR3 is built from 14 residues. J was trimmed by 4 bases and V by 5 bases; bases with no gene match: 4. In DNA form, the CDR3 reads TGTGCCAGCAGTCTCCGGGACAGGGGCACTGAAGCTTTCTTT. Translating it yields CASSLRDRGTEAFF.